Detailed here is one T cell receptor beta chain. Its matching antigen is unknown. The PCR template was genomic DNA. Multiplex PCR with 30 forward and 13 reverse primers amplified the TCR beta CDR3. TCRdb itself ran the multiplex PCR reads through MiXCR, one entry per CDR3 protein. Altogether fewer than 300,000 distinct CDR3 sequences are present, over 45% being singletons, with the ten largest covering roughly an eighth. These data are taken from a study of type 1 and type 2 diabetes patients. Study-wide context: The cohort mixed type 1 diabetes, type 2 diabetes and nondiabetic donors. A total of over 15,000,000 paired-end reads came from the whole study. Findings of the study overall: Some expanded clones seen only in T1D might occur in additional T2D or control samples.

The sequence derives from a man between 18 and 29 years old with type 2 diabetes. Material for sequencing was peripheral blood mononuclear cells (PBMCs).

The CDR3 protein is CSARLQGRNGYTF. DNA of the CDR3: TGCAGTGCTAGGTTACAGGGGAGGAATGGCTACACCTTC. The chain carries TRBV20-1 and TRBJ1-2; 7 nucleotides line up with TRBD1. CDR1 is DFQATT and CDR2 is SNEGSKA in the germline V gene (reference sequence). J was trimmed by 6 bases and V by 3 bases; bases with no gene match: 7. CDR3 length: 13 amino acids.